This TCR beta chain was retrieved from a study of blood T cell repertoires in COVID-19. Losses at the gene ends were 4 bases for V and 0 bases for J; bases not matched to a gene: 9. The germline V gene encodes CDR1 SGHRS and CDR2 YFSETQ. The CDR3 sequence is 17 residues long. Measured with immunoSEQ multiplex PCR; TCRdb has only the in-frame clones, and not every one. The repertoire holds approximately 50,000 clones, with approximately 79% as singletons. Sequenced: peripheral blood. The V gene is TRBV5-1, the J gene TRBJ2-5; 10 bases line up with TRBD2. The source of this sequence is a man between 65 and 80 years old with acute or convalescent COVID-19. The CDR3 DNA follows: TGCGCCAGCAGCCTAGGACTAGCGGCACAGCACCAAGAGACCCAGTACTTC. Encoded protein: CASSLGLAAQHQETQYF.